These 14 T cell receptor beta chains share one sample of origin, sequenced in a study of shared clonotypes between healthy human individuals. Produced via immunoSEQ multiplex PCR; TCRdb's table is partial and in-frame only. The table shows about 2.3 million clones, with 80% to 95% occurring only once. Source material: naive CD4+ T cells from PBMCs. As for subset: CD45RA+ positively selected. The source is a man in his late teens or twenties in good health. Some clones in this sample may be carry-over from other donors' samples.

V usage is TRBV5-1 and J usage is TRBJ1-1; the D is unclear. The V end was cut by 0 bases, the J end by 1 base, with 10 bases between. There are 15 residues in the CDR3. Germline lookup yields CDR1 SGHRS and CDR2 YFSETQ. CDR3: CASSLGVSPNTEAFF. The CDR3 coding sequence is TGCGCCAGCAGCTTGGGGGTCAGTCCGAACACTGAAGCTTTCTTT.

This clone is a singleton in its sample. Written as DNA, the CDR3 is TGTGCCAGCAGTGAGGGTAGCAGAATGAAAGCGGGAGGGCGCGAGCAGTACTTC. This codes for CASSEGSRMKAGGREQYF. The chain carries TRBV6-1 and TRBJ2-7; 10 bases fit TRBD2. Per the germline V gene, CDR1 is MNHNS and CDR2 is SASEGT. Trimming took 3 bases from V and 6 from J; bases not matched to a gene: 17. This CDR3 contains 18 residues.

This chain joins TRBV28 and TRBJ2-7; D is uncertain. The CDR3 consists of 14 residues. V was clipped by 6 bases and J by 1 base, with 13 bases between them. Germline CDR1 MDHEN, CDR2 SYDVKM. The CDR3 nucleotides are TGTGCCAGCAGAGCCTTTGTAAGATCCTACGAGCAGTACTTC. Encoded protein: CASRAFVRSYEQYF.

This chain links TRBV6-1 with TRBJ2-3, with 9 bases matching TRBD1. Germline CDR1 is MNHNS and CDR2 is SASEGT. The CDR3 is 17 amino acids. J lost 6 bases, V lost 4 bases, and 14 bases had no gene match. The chain's CDR3 is CASSAWTGAASGDTQYF. DNA for the CDR3: TGTGCCAGCAGTGCCTGGACAGGGGCCGCCTCTGGGGATACGCAGTATTTT.

This clone appeared a few times. This chain uses TRBV6-5 with TRBJ1-5, with D tentatively TRBD1 (5 bases). Trimming removed 2 bases at V and 5 bases at J, with 10 bases between. This CDR3 has 14 amino acids. The germline V gene encodes CDR1 MNHEY and CDR2 SVGAGI. The CDR3 region has the DNA TGTGCCAGCAGTTACATGGGGGTAGATCAGCCCCAGCATTTT. It encodes CASSYMGVDQPQHF.

The genes are TRBV27 and TRBJ1-1; the D is unclear. The CDR3 totals 13 residues. Trimming left V 2 bases short and J 6 bases short, with 10 bases between. Germline CDR1 reads MNHEY; CDR2 reads SMNVEV (reference sequence). CDR3 nucleotides: TGTGCCAGCAGTTTAACCGAATCGGCTGAAGCTTTCTTT. This translates into CASSLTESAEAFF.

This clone was counted a few times. The V gene is TRBV6-6, the J gene TRBJ1-2; maybe TRBD1 (5 bases). Germline V gene data show CDR1 as MNHNY and CDR2 as SVGAGI (reference sequence). CDR3 length: 13 amino acids. Deletions cut 6 bases from V and 8 bases from J, with 16 bases between. The CDR3: CASSSTGTEGYTF. CDR3 sequence (DNA): TGTGCCAGCAGCTCGACCGGGACGGAAGGCTACACCTTC.

The V call is TRBV19, the J call TRBJ2-5; perhaps TRBD2 as D (5 bases). This CDR3 has 13 amino acids. Germline loops: CDR1 LNHDA, CDR2 SQIVND (reference sequence). V gave up 5 bases and J gave up 5 bases, with 12 bases separating them. The CDR3 nucleotides read TGTGCCAGTAGTGGGTGGCTAGCTGAGACCCAGTACTTC. This sequence encodes CASSGWLAETQYF.

The chain joins TRBV6-1 to TRBJ1-2; tentative D call: TRBD1 (5 bases). Germline CDR1 MNHNS, CDR2 SASEGT. The CDR3 totals 15 residues. V lost 6 bases, J lost 2 bases, and 16 bases lay in between. The CDR3 nucleotides read TGTGCCAGCAGCCTGGGTGGGGCAGCCAACTATGGCTACACCTTC. Its translation: CASSLGGAANYGYTF.

With respect to this clone: This CDR3 is also generated by other DNA sequences in the sample. The genes are TRBV5-1 and TRBJ2-5, with no clear D. The germline V and J ends were trimmed by 5 bases and 1 base, with 3 bases remaining between them. Germline-derived CDR1 and CDR2 are SGHRS and YFSETQ. The CDR3 loop spans 11 amino acids. CDR3 in amino acids: CASSIQETQYF. The CDR3 DNA is TGCGCCAGCAGTATCCAAGAGACCCAGTACTTC. Together with reference TRBV5-1 and TRBJ2-5, the CDR3 gives the full variable domain: KAGVTQTPRYLIKTRGQQVTLSCSPISGHRSVSWYQQTPGQGLQFLFEYFSETQRNKGNFPGRFSGRQFSNSRSEMNVSTLELGDSALYLCASSIQETQYFGPGTRLLVL.

Written as DNA, the CDR3 is TGTGCCAGCAGTGAATACGGGACAGGGGGCGCTTCTAATGAAAAACTGTTTTTT. Translating it yields CASSEYGTGGASNEKLFF. This sequence joins TRBV25-1 and TRBJ1-4; TRBD1 agrees at 12 bases. Germline assignment: CDR1 MGHDK and CDR2 SYGVNS. V was pared by 0 bases and J by 3 bases, with 5 bases of the junction left unmatched. The CDR3 loop spans 18 amino acids.

This chain links TRBV9 with TRBJ2-1; 11 nucleotides line up with TRBD2. V lost 5 bases, J lost 4 bases, and 5 bases stayed unmatched. CDR1 and CDR2 from the germline V gene are SGDLS and YYNGEE. This CDR3 is 15 amino acids long. CDR3 residues: CASSRLAGPYNEQFF. The CDR3 DNA follows: TGTGCCAGCAGTCGACTAGCGGGACCGTACAATGAGCAGTTCTTC.

The chain links TRBV5-4 to TRBJ2-5, with 12 bases identical to TRBD2. This CDR3 spans 14 amino acids. The ends lost 10 bases at V and 0 bases at J; junction bases unmatched: 4. Germline V CDR1 and CDR2: SGHNT, YYREEE (reference sequence). In nucleotides, the CDR3 is TGTGCCGTCTCTAGCGGGAGGGACCAAGAGACCCAGTACTTC. Amino acid sequence: CAVSSGRDQETQYF.

The chain has TRBV29-1 and TRBJ2-6; D gene ambiguous. Germline V CDR1 and CDR2: SQVTM, ANQGSEA. V shed 5 bases and J shed 1 base, with 6 bases lying between them. The CDR3 is made up of 13 amino acids. The DNA for the CDR3 is TGCAGCGTTATCGGGTCTGGGGCCAACGTCCTGACTTTC. Protein: CSVIGSGANVLTF.